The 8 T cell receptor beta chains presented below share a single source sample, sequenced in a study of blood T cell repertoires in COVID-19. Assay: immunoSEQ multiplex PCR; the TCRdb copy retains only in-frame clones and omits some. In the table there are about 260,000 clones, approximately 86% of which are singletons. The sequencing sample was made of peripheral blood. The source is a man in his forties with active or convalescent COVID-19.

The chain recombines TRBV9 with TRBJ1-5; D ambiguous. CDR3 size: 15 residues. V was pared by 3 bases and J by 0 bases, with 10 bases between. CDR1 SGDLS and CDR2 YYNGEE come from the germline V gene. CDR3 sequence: CASSADINSNQPQHF. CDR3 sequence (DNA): TGTGCCAGCAGCGCCGACATAAATAGCAATCAGCCCCAGCATTTT.

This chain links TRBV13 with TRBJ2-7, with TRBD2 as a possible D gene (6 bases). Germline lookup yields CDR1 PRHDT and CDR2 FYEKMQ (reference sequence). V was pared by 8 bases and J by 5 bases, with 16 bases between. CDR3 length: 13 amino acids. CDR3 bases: TGTGCCAGCTCCGGGCGCGGGATAGACGAGCAGTACTTC. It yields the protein CASSGRGIDEQYF.

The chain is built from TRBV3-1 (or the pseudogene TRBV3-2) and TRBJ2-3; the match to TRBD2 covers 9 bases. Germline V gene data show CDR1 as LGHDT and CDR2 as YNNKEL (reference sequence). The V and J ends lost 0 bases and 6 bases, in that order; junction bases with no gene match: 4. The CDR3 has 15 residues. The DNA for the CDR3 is TGTGCCAGCAGCCAAGATTCCGCGGGGGGGGATACGCAGTATTTT. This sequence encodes CASSQDSAGGDTQYF.

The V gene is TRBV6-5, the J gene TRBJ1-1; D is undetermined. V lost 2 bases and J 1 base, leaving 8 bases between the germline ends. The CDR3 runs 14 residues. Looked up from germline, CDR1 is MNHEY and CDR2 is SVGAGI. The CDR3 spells CASSYDRGNTEAFF. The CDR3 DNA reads TGTGCCAGCAGTTACGATCGGGGGAACACTGAAGCTTTCTTT.

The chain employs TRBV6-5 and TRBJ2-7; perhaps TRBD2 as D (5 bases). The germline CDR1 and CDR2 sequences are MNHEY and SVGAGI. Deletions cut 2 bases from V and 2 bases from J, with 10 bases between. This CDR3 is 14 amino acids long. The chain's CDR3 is CASSYVTNTYEQYF. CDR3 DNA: TGTGCCAGCAGTTACGTGACTAACACCTACGAGCAGTACTTC.

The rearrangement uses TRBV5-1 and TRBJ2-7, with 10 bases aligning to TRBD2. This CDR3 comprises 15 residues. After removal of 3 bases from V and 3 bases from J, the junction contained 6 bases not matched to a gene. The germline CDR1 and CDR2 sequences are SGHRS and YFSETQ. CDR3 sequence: CASSSIAGGYYEQYF. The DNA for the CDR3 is TGCGCCAGCAGCTCGATAGCGGGAGGTTACTACGAGCAGTACTTC.

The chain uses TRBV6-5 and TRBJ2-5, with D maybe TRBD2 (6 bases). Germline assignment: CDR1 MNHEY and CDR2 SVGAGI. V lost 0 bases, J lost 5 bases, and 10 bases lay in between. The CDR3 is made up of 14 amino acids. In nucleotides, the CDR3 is TGTGCCAGCAGTTACTCGTGGGGGGTCGAGACCCAGTACTTC. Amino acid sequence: CASSYSWGVETQYF.

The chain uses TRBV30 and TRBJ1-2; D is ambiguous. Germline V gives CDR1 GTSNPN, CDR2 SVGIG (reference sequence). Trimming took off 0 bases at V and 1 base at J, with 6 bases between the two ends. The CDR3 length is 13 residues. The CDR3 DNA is TGTGCCTGGAGTGTGCAGTTTAACTATGGCTACACCTTC. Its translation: CAWSVQFNYGYTF.